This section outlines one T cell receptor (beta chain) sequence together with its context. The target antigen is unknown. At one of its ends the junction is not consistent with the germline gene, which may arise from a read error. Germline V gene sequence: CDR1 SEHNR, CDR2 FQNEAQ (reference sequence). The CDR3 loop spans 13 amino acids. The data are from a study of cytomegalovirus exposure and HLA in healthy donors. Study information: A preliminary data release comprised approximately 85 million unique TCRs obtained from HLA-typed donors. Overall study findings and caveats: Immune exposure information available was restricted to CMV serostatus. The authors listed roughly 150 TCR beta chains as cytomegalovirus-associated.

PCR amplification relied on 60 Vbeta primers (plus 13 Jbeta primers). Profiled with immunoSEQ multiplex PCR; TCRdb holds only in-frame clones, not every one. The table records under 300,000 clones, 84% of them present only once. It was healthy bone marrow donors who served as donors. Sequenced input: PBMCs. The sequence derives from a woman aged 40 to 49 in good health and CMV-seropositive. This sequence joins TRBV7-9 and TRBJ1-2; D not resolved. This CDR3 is CSSSFIAIQGYTF. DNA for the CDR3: TGTTCCAGCAGCTTTATTGCAATCCAGGGCTACACCTTC.